This is a list of T cell receptor beta chains from one sample in a study of identical twins. TCRdb reprocessed the 5' RACE reads with MiXCR, giving one entry per CDR3 protein. This sample has about 700,000 distinct CDR3 sequences, with around 6% found just once. Sequencing was performed on naive T cells sorted from blood. The source of these receptors is a man aged 18 to 30 in good health. The CDR3 runs from the conserved cysteine through the conserved F or W. Each record gives: V gene, clone size, D gene, J gene, CDR3 DNA, CDR3 protein. A D gene is named only where the DNA matches it firmly. The size of a clone is reported for some rows only, either as once, few or many, or as a class for expanded clones.

TRBV12-3/TRBV12-4	NA	TRBD2	TRBJ2-5	TGTGCCAGCAGTTTAGGACTAGCGGGTACAGAGACCCAGTACTTC	CASSLGLAGTETQYF
TRBV12-3/TRBV12-4	many	NA	TRBJ1-5	TGTGCCAGCAGTTTAGAAGCTGAACAGCCCCAGCATTTT	CASSLEAEQPQHF
TRBV4-2	NA	NA	TRBJ1-1	TGTGCCAGCAGCCAAGGGTGGGGTAACACTGAAGCTTTCTTT	CASSQGWGNTEAFF
TRBV6-4	NA	NA	TRBJ2-3	TGTGCCAGCGCCCAAGGGACGGCTAGCACAGATACGCAGTATTTT	CASAQGTASTDTQYF
TRBV20-1	many	TRBD2	TRBJ2-3	TGCAGTAGGTCTAGCGGGATTCAAGATACGCAGTATTTT	CSRSSGIQDTQYF
TRBV30	many	NA	TRBJ1-1	TGTGCCTGGAGGGGTAGCAGTTCCCTTGACGCTTTCTTT	CAWRGSSSLDAFF
TRBV20-1	many	NA	TRBJ2-1	TGCAGTGCTAGTGAGGCTAGCGCCAAAGTTGAGCAGTTCTTC	CSASEASAKVEQFF
TRBV6-1	NA	TRBD2	TRBJ2-7	TGTGCCAGCAGTAGGGGACTAGCGGGAACCTACGAGCAGTACTTC	CASSRGLAGTYEQYF
TRBV28	NA	TRBD2	TRBJ2-7	TGTGCCAGCAGTTCTCAGACTAGCGGGCCCTACGAGCAGTACTTC	CASSSQTSGPYEQYF
TRBV11-1	NA	TRBD1	TRBJ2-7	TGTGCCAGCAGCGCCGGGACAGTCACTTGGAGGGAGCAGTACTTC	CASSAGTVTWREQYF
TRBV20-1	many	NA	TRBJ2-3	TGCAGTGCTAGAGATTACGGGAGAGGCGCAGATACGCAGTATTTT	CSARDYGRGADTQYF
TRBV6-1	many	NA	TRBJ1-1	TGTGCCAGCAGTCCCCTGTCAGGAGAGAACACTGAAGCTTTCTTT	CASSPLSGENTEAFF
TRBV5-6	many	TRBD2	TRBJ2-1	TGTGCCAGCAGCTATACGACTAGCGGGAGGGATGAGCAGTTCTTC	CASSYTTSGRDEQFF
TRBV15	many	TRBD1	TRBJ2-5	TGTGCCACCAGCAGAGGGACAGGGTCGTTTGTGGCCCAGTACTTC	CATSRGTGSFVAQYF
TRBV7-6	NA	TRBD1	TRBJ2-2	TGTGCCAGCAGCAGCCGGGACAGGGGTTTAGCCGGGGAGCTGTTTTTT	CASSSRDRGLAGELFF
TRBV16	few	NA	TRBJ2-7	TGTGCCAGCAGCCCCTACGGACAAGGCTACGAGCAGTACTTC	CASSPYGQGYEQYF
TRBV20-1	few	TRBD2	TRBJ2-1	TGCAGTGCTAGAGAGAGTTGGCGGGAGGCCTACAATGAGCAGTTCTTC	CSARESWREAYNEQFF
TRBV5-4	many	NA	TRBJ2-3	TGTGCCAGCAGCTCCTTGGGGGGCTTGGAGGGCACAGATACGCAGTATTTT	CASSSLGGLEGTDTQYF
TRBV6-5	few	NA	TRBJ2-7	TGTGCCAGCAGGTACGGAATGAGCTCCTACGAGCAGTACTTC	CASRYGMSSYEQYF
TRBV12-3/TRBV12-4	few	NA	TRBJ2-7	TGTGCCAGCAGTTTACAGAGCTACGAGCAGTACTTC	CASSLQSYEQYF
TRBV7-2	many	TRBD1	TRBJ2-7	TGTGCCAGCAGCCCCCGGACAGGGGACTGGTACGAGCAGTACTTC	CASSPRTGDWYEQYF
TRBV28	many	NA	TRBJ2-7	TGTGCCAGCAGTCTACTGACAGGAGACTACGAGCAGTACTTC	CASSLLTGDYEQYF
TRBV29-1	many	NA	TRBJ1-1	TGCAGCGTTGACCCGGGACGGGAAACTGAAGCTTTCTTT	CSVDPGRETEAFF
TRBV27	few	TRBD1	TRBJ2-1	TGTGCCAGCAGCCCGGAGGGACAGGGGAGCTCCTACAATGAGCAGTTCTTC	CASSPEGQGSSYNEQFF
TRBV12-3/TRBV12-4	many	NA	TRBJ2-5	TGTGCCAGCAGTTTGTACTTGGGGACTTCGGAATACTTC	CASSLYLGTSEYF
TRBV20-1	NA	TRBD2	TRBJ2-7	TGCAGTGCTAGAGCTAGCGGGGCTTCCGAGCAGTACTTC	CSARASGASEQYF
TRBV5-1	few	NA	TRBJ1-2	TGCGCCAGCAGTCTAGAGGGGATCCCCTCCGTTGATGGCTACACCTTC	CASSLEGIPSVDGYTF
TRBV6-5	many	NA	TRBJ1-3	TGTGCCAGCAGTTACTCCGAATCTGGAAACACCATATATTTT	CASSYSESGNTIYF
TRBV12-3/TRBV12-4	many	NA	TRBJ2-2	TGTGCCAGCACCTGGGATGGCGGCACCGGGGAGCTGTTTTTT	CASTWDGGTGELFF
TRBV24-1	many	NA	TRBJ2-1	TGTGCCACCAGTGATAAATACAATGAGCAGTTCTTC	CATSDKYNEQFF
TRBV29-1	many	NA	TRBJ2-2	TGCAGCGTTGGAAGGAACACCGGGGAGCTGTTTTTT	CSVGRNTGELFF
TRBV24-1	many	TRBD2	TRBJ2-3	TGTGCCACCAGGTCCGGGTCTAGCGGGAGCGATACGCAGTATTTT	CATRSGSSGSDTQYF
TRBV6-2/TRBV6-3	NA	NA	TRBJ2-5	TGTGCCAGCAGACCCTGGCAGGGAGAAAAGACCCAGTACTTC	CASRPWQGEKTQYF
TRBV7-9	many	NA	TRBJ2-3	TGTGCCAGCAGACCGGGAGAAGATACGCAGTATTTT	CASRPGEDTQYF
TRBV6-5	many	NA	TRBJ2-5	TGTGCCAGCAGTTACGTTACAGGGATTGCGGCCCAGTACTTC	CASSYVTGIAAQYF
TRBV4-1	many	TRBD2	TRBJ2-1	TGCGCCAGCAGCCACCTTGGCGGGAGGGGATCGAATGAGCAGTTCTTC	CASSHLGGRGSNEQFF
TRBV6-1	few	NA	TRBJ2-3	TGTGCCAGCAGTGCCTCAGGGGCCCGAGGAGATACGCAGTATTTT	CASSASGARGDTQYF
TRBV7-2	many	NA	TRBJ2-5	TGTGCCAGCAGCTTAGGGCGGGAACAAGAGACCCAGTACTTC	CASSLGREQETQYF
TRBV5-5	few	NA	TRBJ1-5	TGTGCCAGCAGCTTGGCCCTAACGGTTGGGCCCCAGCATTTT	CASSLALTVGPQHF
TRBV19	NA	TRBD1	TRBJ2-5	TGTGCCAGTAGTTCCAATACAGGGGCCAGAGAGACCCAGTACTTC	CASSSNTGARETQYF
TRBV6-2/TRBV6-3	many	TRBD2	TRBJ2-7	TGTGCCAGCAGAGACAGCTCAGCGGGAGTGTCTGAGCAGTACTTC	CASRDSSAGVSEQYF
TRBV6-5	NA	TRBD2	TRBJ2-1	TGTGCCAGCAGTTACTCATTATTAGCGGGCAGCTCCTACAATGAGCAGTTCTTC	CASSYSLLAGSSYNEQFF
TRBV10-3	many	NA	TRBJ2-5	TGTGCCATCAGTGAGACAGCCGTAGGAGAGACCCAGTACTTC	CAISETAVGETQYF
TRBV29-1	many	NA	TRBJ2-2	TGCAGCGTTACGAACACCGGGGAGCTGTTTTTT	CSVTNTGELFF
TRBV29-1	NA	NA	TRBJ2-1	TGCAGCGTTGATTCCGTACAGGGTACCTTAAGGGATGCCTACAATGAGCAGTTCTTC	CSVDSVQGTLRDAYNEQFF
TRBV6-5	NA	NA	TRBJ2-7	TGTGCCAGCAGTTATAACAGGGCGGTAATAGAGCAGTACTTC	CASSYNRAVIEQYF
TRBV6-5	NA	NA	TRBJ1-1	TGTGCCACGCAGTTGTCGGGACACCTTAACACTGAAGCTTTCTTT	CATQLSGHLNTEAFF
TRBV15	NA	TRBD2	TRBJ2-3	TGTGCCACTCAAATAGCGGGAGACCCGGGGGATACGCAGTATTTT	CATQIAGDPGDTQYF
TRBV29-1	many	NA	TRBJ1-2	TGCAGCGTTGAAGAGGGGGCCTTTGGCTATGGCTACACCTTC	CSVEEGAFGYGYTF
TRBV12-3/TRBV12-4	few	NA	TRBJ2-5	TGTGCCAGCAGTATACCGCATGGGACCCAGTACTTC	CASSIPHGTQYF
TRBV10-3	many	NA	TRBJ2-2	TGTGCCATTAGGACTGTTCGTCAAACCGGGGAGCTGTTTTTT	CAIRTVRQTGELFF
TRBV12-3/TRBV12-4	many	NA	TRBJ2-4	TGTGCCAGCAGTTTAGCAGGCCCAGCCAAAAACATTCAGTACTTC	CASSLAGPAKNIQYF
TRBV2	few	TRBD2	TRBJ2-3	TGTGCCAGCAGTGTGAATAGCGGGAGCCCCTATTATTTT	CASSVNSGSPYYF
TRBV27	many	NA	TRBJ2-2	TGTGCCAGCAGTTATAGCGTTAGCGGGGAGCTGTTTTTT	CASSYSVSGELFF